Below are 29 T cell receptor beta chains sequenced from a single sample in a study of blood T cells in healthy people across ages. Through a sample-barcoded 5' primer and a J-beta primer mix, a second PCR was run for roughly 7 to 12 cycles. TCRdb re-analysed the 5' RACE reads in MiXCR, keeping a single row per CDR3 protein. The sample holds under 1,100,000 distinct CDR3 sequences; roughly a quarter are singletons and the top ten take less than 0.85%. Separately, the same data were catalogued under a study of T cells of mothers and their children.

The sample consisted of blood. These receptors originate from a girl aged 2 to 9 in good health.

The rearrangement uses TRBV29-1 and TRBJ2-1, with 15 bases aligning to TRBD2. CDR1 SQVTM and CDR2 ANQGSEA come from the germline V gene. The junction had 11 bases not matched to a gene; V was cut back by 8 bases and J by 3 bases. The CDR3 is made up of 17 amino acids. The CDR3 nucleotides are TGCAGCTTGATTTCCGGGACTAGCGGGAGGAACTACAATGAGCAGTTCTTC. Its translation is CSLISGTSGRNYNEQFF.

V gene TRBV20-1 combines with J gene TRBJ2-1, with no clear D. CDR3 length: 13 residues. Germline loops: CDR1 DFQATT, CDR2 SNEGSKA (reference sequence). V was clipped by 6 bases and J by 5 bases, with 14 bases between them. The CDR3 loop reads CSARQIIHNEQFF. The CDR3 bases are TGCAGTGCCCGCCAGATTATCCACAATGAGCAGTTCTTC.

The chain recombines TRBV24-1 with TRBJ2-1; D is undetermined. Per the germline V gene, CDR1 is KGHDR and CDR2 is SFDVKD. The CDR3 is 15 residues long. Trimming removed 7 bases at V and 0 bases at J, with 12 bases between. CDR3 DNA: TGTGCCACCAGGAGCTCGGGCAGCTCCTACAATGAGCAGTTCTTC. Residues: CATRSSGSSYNEQFF.

The table lists this clonotype with a few counts. The rearrangement joins TRBV20-1 to TRBJ2-1; 8 nucleotides match TRBD2. The CDR3 loop spans 13 amino acids. The germline CDR1 and CDR2 sequences are DFQATT and SNEGSKA (reference sequence). V gave up 6 bases and J gave up 4 bases; unmatched junction bases: 5. The CDR3 sequence is CSAEAGAYNEQFF. In nucleotides, the CDR3 is TGCAGTGCAGAAGCGGGAGCATACAATGAGCAGTTCTTC.

Of note for this clonotype: An end of the junction differs from the germline gene, which may be a read error. The chain combines TRBV7-7 with TRBJ2-7, with unresolved D. The germline V gene encodes CDR1 SSHAT and CDR2 FNYEAQ (reference sequence). This CDR3 is 14 amino acids long. The CDR3 here is CASSSALTPYEQYF. The CDR3 DNA sequence: TGTGCTAGCAGCTCGGCCCTCACCCCTTACGAGCAGTACTTC. Full variable domain (outside the CDR3, taken from reference TRBV7-7 and TRBJ2-7): GAGVSQSPRYKVTKRGQDVTLRCDPISSHATLYWYQQALGQGPEFLTYFNYEAQPDKSGLPSDRFSAERPEGSISTLTIQRTEQRDSAMYRCASSSALTPYEQYFGPGTRLTVT.

This clonotype appeared a few times. The genes are TRBV6-4 and TRBJ2-1; 11 positions agree with TRBD2. V lost 4 bases and J lost 0; bases outside the gene matches: 8. This CDR3 contains 18 residues. Germline loops: CDR1 MRHNA, CDR2 SNTAGT. The DNA for the CDR3 is TGTGCCAGCAGTGCCACTAGCGGGGGCCCATTCTCCTACAATGAGCAGTTCTTC. Translating it yields CASSATSGGPFSYNEQFF.

This clonotype has only a few counts. Here the CDR3 reads CASSMDERPFF. CDR3 nucleotide sequence: TGTGCCAGCAGCATGGACGAGAGGCCCTTCTTT. The chain is built from TRBV7-9 and TRBJ1-1; no clear D gene. Trimming took off 5 bases at V and 14 bases at J, with 15 bases between the two ends. Germline assignment: CDR1 SEHNR and CDR2 FQNEAQ (reference sequence). The CDR3 covers 11 residues. Supplemented by reference TRBV7-9 and TRBJ1-1, the full variable domain reads DTGVSQNPRHKITKRGQNVTFRCDPISEHNRLYWYRQTLGQGPEFLTYFQNEAQLEKSRLLSDRFSAERPKGSFSTLEIQRTEQGDSAMYLCASSMDERPFFGQGTRLTVV.

V is TRBV7-2 and J is TRBJ1-1; D is unresolved. The CDR3 contains 14 residues. Germline CDR1 is SGHTA and CDR2 is FQGNSA. The V gene lost 0 bases and the J gene lost 1 base, with 6 bases spanning the gap. The CDR3 protein is CASSLAMANTEAFF. The CDR3 nucleotides are TGTGCCAGCAGCTTAGCGATGGCGAACACTGAAGCTTTCTTT. The full variable domain, its missing parts supplied by reference TRBV7-2 and TRBJ1-1, is GAGVSQSPSNKVTEKGKDVELRCDPISGHTALYWYRQSLGQGLEFLIYFQGNSAPDKSGLPSDRFSAERTGGSVSTLTIQRTQQEDSAVYLCASSLAMANTEAFFGQGTRLTVV.

The J gene is TRBJ2-5, the V gene TRBV7-2; the D is unclear. The CDR3 extends over 14 amino acids. Germline V gene sequence: CDR1 SGHTA, CDR2 FQGNSA. The V end was cut by 6 bases, the J end by 2 bases, with 13 bases between. CDR3 nucleotides: TGTGCCAGCAGTACCTACAGCGAACAAGAGACCCAGTACTTC. It is translated as CASSTYSEQETQYF. The variable domain in full, with the rest retrieved from reference TRBV7-2 and TRBJ2-5, is GAGVSQSPSNKVTEKGKDVELRCDPISGHTALYWYRQSLGQGLEFLIYFQGNSAPDKSGLPSDRFSAERTGGSVSTLTIQRTQQEDSAVYLCASSTYSEQETQYFGPGTRLLVL.

This clonotype was detected only a few times. The chain recombines TRBV7-3 with TRBJ2-2; perhaps TRBD1 as D (6 bases). The CDR3 is made up of 13 amino acids. V shed 5 bases and J shed 13 bases, with 17 bases lying between them. Germline V gives CDR1 SGHTA, CDR2 FQGTGA. Written as DNA, the CDR3 is TGTGCCAGCAGCCCCTCATTACAGGGTGTGCTGTTTTTT. Its protein is CASSPSLQGVLFF.

The chain is built from TRBV25-1 and TRBJ1-6; D is unresolved. The length of the CDR3 is 15 residues. Germline V CDR1 and CDR2: MGHDK, SYGVNS. The ends were cut back, 3 bases at V and 3 bases at J, with 9 bases in the middle. CDR3 in amino acids: CASSDRRDYNSPLHF. The CDR3, as DNA: TGTGCCAGCAGTGACAGAAGGGACTATAATTCACCCCTCCACTTT.

As to this clonotype: This CDR3 is missing its conserved last phenylalanine or tryptophan, likely due to a read error. The CDR3 sequence: CSVVFGAQETQYV. As DNA, the CDR3 is TGCAGCGTAGTTTTTGGGGCGCAAGAGACCCAGTACGTC. The chain carries TRBV29-1 and TRBJ2-5; D may be TRBD1 (5 bases). CDR3 size: 13 residues. Trimming shortened V by 6 bases and J by 2 bases, and 13 bases separated the two germline ends. The germline CDR1 and CDR2 sequences are SQVTM and ANQGSEA.

This clonotype was seen only a few times. The chain links TRBV20-1 to TRBJ1-3, with no clear D. CDR3 length equals 14 residues. CDR1 is DFQATT, CDR2 SNEGSKA, per germline (reference sequence). The V and J ends lost 0 bases and 4 bases respectively, with 10 bases between them. The CDR3 loop reads CSARDSRTGNTIYF. The CDR3 DNA follows: TGCAGTGCTAGAGACTCCCGGACGGGAAACACCATATATTTT.

This clonotype appeared a few times. The chain has TRBV29-1 and TRBJ2-3; TRBD2 matches at 10 bases. V was clipped by 6 bases and J by 8 bases; unmatched bases: 11. Germline V gives CDR1 SQVTM, CDR2 ANQGSEA. The CDR3 runs to 14 residues. The CDR3 region has the DNA TGCAGCGTCCTAGAGGCTAGCGGGAGCGGTACGCAGTATTTT. Encoded protein: CSVLEASGSGTQYF.

This clonotype showed up just a few times. The J gene is TRBJ2-1, the V gene TRBV28; D ambiguous. The V and J ends lost 3 bases and 6 bases respectively, with 9 bases between them. From germline, CDR1 is MDHEN and CDR2 SYDVKM. This CDR3 region has 13 residues. The CDR3 DNA sequence: TGTGCCAGCAGTTTTGCGGTTTTCAATGAGCAGTTCTTC. Amino acid sequence: CASSFAVFNEQFF. The variable domain in full, with the rest retrieved from reference TRBV28 and TRBJ2-1, is DVKVTQSSRYLVKRTGEKVFLECVQDMDHENMFWYRQDPGLGLRLIYFSYDVKMKEKGDIPEGYSVSREKKERFSLILESASTNQTSMYLCASSFAVFNEQFFGPGTRLTVL.

The V and J genes are TRBV3-1 and TRBJ1-1, with 7 bases matching TRBD1. CDR1 and CDR2 from the germline V gene are LGHDT and YNNKEL (reference sequence). J was trimmed by 11 bases and V by 4 bases; bases with no gene match: 13. This CDR3 has 14 amino acids. CDR3 sequence (DNA): TGTGCCAGCAGCCTCAGACAGGGTTGGGATAAGGCTTTCTTT. The encoded protein is CASSLRQGWDKAFF. Based on the CDR3 plus reference TRBV3-1 and TRBJ1-1, the full variable domain is DTAVSQTPKYLVTQMGNDKSIKCEQNLGHDTMYWYKQDSKKFLKIMFSYNNKELIINETVPNRFSPKSPDKAHLNLHINSLELGDSAVYFCASSLRQGWDKAFFGQGTRLTVV.

The CDR3 reads CASSFGDNHEKLFF. DNA for the CDR3: TGTGCCAGCAGCTTTGGGGACAACCATGAAAAACTGTTTTTT. This sequence joins TRBV7-2 and TRBJ1-4, with D possibly being TRBD1 (6 bases). There are 14 residues in the CDR3. Germline CDR1 and CDR2: SGHTA and FQGNSA. Trimming removed 3 bases at V and 6 bases at J, with 11 bases between. Complete variable domain (other parts from reference TRBV7-2 and TRBJ1-4): GAGVSQSPSNKVTEKGKDVELRCDPISGHTALYWYRQSLGQGLEFLIYFQGNSAPDKSGLPSDRFSAERTGGSVSTLTIQRTQQEDSAVYLCASSFGDNHEKLFFGSGTQLSVL.

This clonotype has only a few counts. One end of the junction varies from germline; a read error may be responsible. The V gene is TRBV20-1, the J gene TRBJ2-5; possible D gene TRBD2, 5 bases. Germline lookup yields CDR1 DFQATT and CDR2 SNEGSKA (reference sequence). The CDR3 loop spans 16 amino acids. CDR3 sequence (DNA): TGCAGTGCTAGTCCGGAGCCTTGGACTGCTCAAGAGATCCAGTACTTC. Encoded protein: CSASPEPWTAQEIQYF.

V gene TRBV6-2 or TRBV6-3 combines with J gene TRBJ1-1; TRBD1 agrees at 9 bases. In germline, CDR1 is MNHEY, CDR2 SVGEGT. V shed 3 bases and J 8 bases; nucleotides not matched to a gene: 4. This CDR3 comprises 13 residues. This CDR3 reads CASSYWTGAEAFF. In DNA, the CDR3 is TGTGCCAGCAGTTATTGGACAGGGGCCGAAGCTTTCTTT.

The gene calls are TRBV28 and TRBJ2-5, with D unresolved. The tail of the sequence fits TRBJ2-7 better, so the J call may be wrong. The CDR3 sequence is 12 residues long. The germline V gene has CDR1 MDHEN and CDR2 SYDVKM. CDR3 region: CASSLPQTEQYF. The CDR3 bases are TGTGCCAGCAGTTTGCCCCAGACCGAGCAGTACTTC.

A single count supports this clonotype. The genes are TRBV6-6 and TRBJ1-3; D not certain. Germline CDR1 reads MNHNY; CDR2 reads SVGAGI (reference sequence). The CDR3 sequence is 16 residues long. Trimming pared 2 bases from V and 1 base from J, leaving 12 bases between. This CDR3 is CASSYGPAGSGNTIYF. CDR3 nucleotides: TGTGCCAGCAGTTACGGGCCCGCGGGGTCTGGAAACACCATATATTTT.

This clonotype was observed a few times. The chain employs TRBV27 and TRBJ2-7; D is unresolved. The germline V gene has CDR1 MNHEY and CDR2 SMNVEV (reference sequence). The ends were cut back, 5 bases at V and 0 bases at J, with 8 bases in the middle. This CDR3 region has 13 residues. The chain's CDR3 is CASSTRLSYEQYF. CDR3 in DNA: TGTGCCAGCAGTACCAGGCTCTCCTACGAGCAGTACTTC.

The CDR3 sequence: CASSYLAGGFDEQYF. The CDR3 coding sequence is TGTGCCAGCAGCTACCTAGCGGGAGGGTTCGACGAGCAGTACTTC. The chain links TRBV7-8 to TRBJ2-7, with TRBD2 identical over 12 bases. V lost 4 bases and J lost 5; bases outside the gene matches: 6. Germline V lookup: CDR1 SGHVS, CDR2 FQNEAQ. The CDR3 sequence is 15 residues long.

This sequence joins TRBV28 and TRBJ1-2, with 7 bases that match TRBD1. There are 15 residues in the CDR3. Germline CDR1 MDHEN, CDR2 SYDVKM. V trimming: 7 bases; J trimming: 8 bases; junction bases outside the gene matches: 16. In DNA, the CDR3 is TGTGCCAGCACGAGCCCGACAGGGCTTCACGGGGGCTACACCTTC. As protein: CASTSPTGLHGGYTF.

The chain links TRBV9 to TRBJ2-1; D is undetermined. Trimming pared 0 bases from V and 7 bases from J, leaving 11 bases between. Looked up from germline, CDR1 is SGDLS and CDR2 is YYNGEE. The CDR3 runs to 14 residues. CDR3 coding DNA: TGTGCCAGCAGCGTAGAGGTTGTAGGGAATGAGCAGTTCTTC. It specifies CASSVEVVGNEQFF.

This clonotype showed up just a few times. The chain uses TRBV7-2 and TRBJ2-7; D might be TRBD2 (6 bases). The CDR3 loop spans 15 amino acids. Germline lookup yields CDR1 SGHTA and CDR2 FQGNSA. Trimming took off 4 bases at V and 2 bases at J, with 15 bases between the two ends. CDR3 nucleotides: TGTGCCAGCAGCTCGGGACTCCTAGGTGCCTACGAGCAGTACTTC. Translated, it gives CASSSGLLGAYEQYF.

The V and J genes are TRBV7-8 and TRBJ2-5; D is possibly TRBD1 (6 bases). The germline V gene has CDR1 SGHVS and CDR2 FQNEAQ. CDR3 length equals 14 residues. With 5 bases removed from V and 3 bases from J, the gap between germline ends came to 13 bases. The CDR3 sequence is CASSPPDRKETQYF. DNA of the CDR3: TGTGCCAGCAGCCCCCCGGACAGAAAAGAGACCCAGTACTTC.

This clonotype was seen ten or more times. V and J are TRBV4-1 and TRBJ2-7; D unclear. The germline CDR1 and CDR2 sequences are MGHRA and YSYEKL. This CDR3 region has 14 residues. V shed 4 bases and J shed 0 bases, with 10 bases lying between them. The DNA of the CDR3 is TGCGCCAGCAGCCGTAGTCAGGACTCCTACGAGCAGTACTTC. This codes for CASSRSQDSYEQYF.

This clonotype occurred once. J is TRBJ1-1 and V is TRBV9, with D possibly matching TRBD1 (5 bases). Trimming left V 2 bases short and J 6 bases short, with 23 bases between. Germline CDR1 and CDR2: SGDLS and YYNGEE. The CDR3 is 17 amino acids. CDR3 in DNA: TGTGCCAGCAGCGTTAGTGGGGGACGGGGAAGTATCCCTGAAGCTTTCTTT. Translated, it gives CASSVSGGRGSIPEAFF.